This TCR beta chain emerged from a study of blood T cell repertoires in COVID-19. The V and J ends lost 4 bases and 5 bases, in that order; junction bases with no gene match: 6. Per germline, CDR1 ENHRY and CDR2 SYGVKD. The CDR3 sequence is 14 residues long. As processed by the authors: Estimated nucleated cell counts came from reference gene primer amplification. Method: immunoSEQ multiplex PCR; TCRdb's copy keeps in-frame clones and lacks some. The DNA was the basis for D and trimming; V, J and clone size are from that table. The table includes about 330,000 clones, about 91% detected once. The source material was peripheral blood. The clonotype originates from a young man with COVID-19, enrolled during active disease. This chain uses TRBV10-3 with TRBJ2-7; 9 nucleotides agree with TRBD1. The DNA for the CDR3 is TGTGCCATCAGTGGACAGGGGGATCCGCACGAGCAGTACTTC. This translates into CAISGQGDPHEQYF.